These 5 T cell receptor beta chains were sequenced from one sample in a study of regulatory T cells in long-lasting Graves disease. Time point denoted: persistent/refractory GD, antithyroid drugs over 5 years with positive TRAb. Extracted RNA from PBMCs served as the source of the TCR library. Researchers made TCR beta libraries by using iRepertoire HTBI primers and running Arm-PCR on CDR3 regions. TCRdb redid the calling of the multiplex PCR reads with MiXCR, one entry per CDR3 protein. The repertoire consists of 400,000 to 500,000 distinct CDR3 sequences, with around a fifth occurring once and the leading ten covering 14%. The specimen was peripheral blood mononuclear cells (PBMCs), collected when the disease was refractory, from a patient treated with antithyroid drugs. The source of these receptors is a female donor with Graves disease.

The chain carries TRBV27 and TRBJ2-3, with D maybe TRBD1 (7 bases). CDR3 length: 14 amino acids. Germline V gene sequence: CDR1 MNHEY, CDR2 SMNVEV (reference sequence). V gave up 8 bases and J gave up 6 bases, with 18 bases separating them. The CDR3: CASGGTPTGDTQYF. As DNA, the CDR3 is TGTGCCAGCGGAGGGACTCCGACAGGGGATACGCAGTATTTT.

This rearrangement joins TRBV11-2 to TRBJ2-1; 8 bases are a match to TRBD2. V lost 3 bases and J lost 8; bases outside the gene matches: 15. Germline CDR1 and CDR2: SGHAT and FQNNGV. This CDR3 comprises 17 residues. CDR3 coding DNA: TGTGCCAGCAGCTTGGGTTACGGGAGGGCCCGGATATATGAGCAGTTCTTC. Translation gives CASSLGYGRARIYEQFF. The full variable domain, its missing parts supplied by reference TRBV11-2 and TRBJ2-1, is EAGVAQSPRYKIIEKRQSVAFWCNPISGHATLYWYQQILGQGPKLLIQFQNNGVVDDSQLPKDRFSAERLKGVDSTLKIQPAKLEDSAVYLCASSLGYGRARIYEQFFGPGTRLTVL.

This clonotype was counted a few times. In DNA form, the CDR3 reads TGTGCCAGCAGTTCTTCCCGGGATAGTCCTGCAGGGGAGACCCAGTACTTC. Encoded protein: CASSSSRDSPAGETQYF. The chain combines TRBV27 with TRBJ2-5; tentatively, D is TRBD1 or TRBD2 (5 bases each). V dropped 4 bases and J dropped 5 bases, with 23 bases sitting between them. The V gene's germline CDR1 is MNHEY and CDR2 SMNVEV (reference sequence). This CDR3 is built from 17 residues.

This clonotype was seen repeatedly, ten times or more. The chain carries TRBV2 and TRBJ1-5; D gene unclear. V shed 4 bases and J shed 5 bases, with 12 bases lying between them. The CDR3 loop spans 14 amino acids. Germline V gives CDR1 SNHLY, CDR2 FYNNEI. CDR3 nucleotide sequence: TGTGCCAGCAGTGTTCGGGGTGACCATCAGCCCCAGCATTTT. Residues: CASSVRGDHQPQHF.

J is TRBJ2-5 and V is TRBV7-9; perhaps TRBD2 as D (6 bases). This CDR3 comprises 14 residues. The V gene's germline CDR1 is SEHNR and CDR2 FQNEAQ (reference sequence). Trimming stripped 5 bases from V and 0 bases from J, with 10 bases between. The CDR3 sequence: CASSPGTYQETQYF. CDR3 coding DNA: TGTGCCAGCAGCCCTGGGACTTACCAAGAGACCCAGTACTTC.